Below, 27 T cell receptor beta chains from the same sample are listed, as sequenced in a study of shared clonotypes between healthy human individuals. The protocol was immunoSEQ multiplex PCR, while the TCRdb copy is restricted to in-frame clones and leaves out a portion. The data contain about half a million clones, 78% of them singletons. The sequenced material came from PBMCs. The receptors here all came from a woman aged 40 to 50 in good health. Some clones in this sample may be carry-over from other donors' samples.

CDR3 nucleotides: TGTGCCAGCAGCTTAGGGGCAGGGAGGGGCAATGAAAAACTGTTTTTT. Encoded protein: CASSLGAGRGNEKLFF. V is TRBV7-2 and J is TRBJ1-4; perhaps TRBD1 as D (5 bases). There are 16 residues in the CDR3. Germline V CDR1 and CDR2: SGHTA, FQGNSA. Trimming shortened V by 1 base and J by 5 bases, and 14 bases separated the two germline ends.

The chain joins TRBV11-3 to TRBJ2-2; TRBD1 matches 8 bases. This CDR3 region has 15 residues. Looked up from germline, CDR1 is SGHNT and CDR2 is YENEEA. V lost 3 bases, J lost 5 bases, and 5 bases stayed unmatched. In DNA form, the CDR3 reads TGTGCCAGCAGCTTTGACAGGGGAAGTACCGGGGAGCTGTTTTTT. Its protein product is CASSFDRGSTGELFF.

This sequence joins TRBV4-2 and TRBJ2-1; no firm D call. Per germline, CDR1 LGHNA and CDR2 YNFKEQ. This CDR3 is built from 13 residues. The V and J ends lost 5 bases and 2 bases respectively, with 7 bases between them. The CDR3 DNA follows: TGTGCCAGCAGCAGCAACACCTACAATGAGCAGTTCTTC. Translating it yields CASSSNTYNEQFF.

This clone was observed a handful of times. Distinct nucleotide sequences in the sample also encode this CDR3. The rearrangement uses TRBV29-1 and TRBJ1-1; 11 nucleotides line up with TRBD1. CDR1 and CDR2 (germline): SQVTM, ANQGSEA. The CDR3 has 13 residues. V shed 7 bases, J shed 5 bases, and the junction held 6 bases outside the gene matches. CDR3 protein: CSARTGGETEAFF. The CDR3 DNA reads TGCAGCGCCAGGACAGGGGGCGAGACTGAAGCTTTCTTT.

The chain carries TRBV2 and TRBJ2-5; the match to TRBD1 covers 7 bases. The CDR3 runs to 16 residues. Germline trimming cut 4 bases from V and 0 bases from J; bases unmatched to any gene: 8. CDR1 and CDR2 (germline): SNHLY, FYNNEI. In DNA, the CDR3 is TGTGCCAGCAGTGGGGTCCCGGGACAGTACCAAGAGACCCAGTACTTC. Translating gives CASSGVPGQYQETQYF.

V is TRBV19 and J is TRBJ2-7; 7 nucleotides line up with TRBD1. Germline V CDR1 and CDR2: LNHDA, SQIVND (reference sequence). The CDR3 loop spans 20 amino acids. V shed 1 base, J shed 2 bases, and the junction held 20 bases outside the gene matches. The CDR3: CASSIGTLGLPDRRTYEQYF. CDR3 sequence (DNA): TGTGCCAGTAGTATAGGCACGCTCGGATTACCGGACAGGCGCACCTACGAGCAGTACTTC.

V is TRBV18 and J is TRBJ2-7; D possibly corresponds to TRBD2 (5 bases). Germline loops: CDR1 KGHSH, CDR2 LQKENI. Trimming shortened V by 0 bases and J by 4 bases, and 16 bases separated the two germline ends. The CDR3 loop spans 16 amino acids. Here the CDR3 reads CASSPPGRGNWYEQYF. In nucleotides, the CDR3 is TGTGCCAGCTCACCACCGGGCCGAGGGAATTGGTACGAGCAGTACTTC.

The chain is built from TRBV19 and TRBJ2-3, with 8 nucleotides matching TRBD2. Germline-derived CDR1 and CDR2 are LNHDA and SQIVND (reference sequence). This CDR3 contains 17 residues. After removal of 5 bases from V and 3 bases from J, the junction contained 13 bases not matched to a gene. In DNA form, the CDR3 reads TGTGCCAGTAGTGGTACGGGAGGGCCAGAGGGGACAGATACGCAGTATTTT. Its translation: CASSGTGGPEGTDTQYF.

The chain recombines TRBV7-2 with TRBJ1-2; perhaps TRBD1 as D (5 bases). V gave up 1 base and J gave up 4 bases, with 10 bases separating them. The V gene's germline CDR1 is SGHTA and CDR2 FQGNSA. The CDR3 has 14 amino acids. The CDR3 DNA follows: TGTGCCAGCAGCTTAGGACAGCCCGTCTATGGCTACACCTTC. Its translation: CASSLGQPVYGYTF. The whole variable domain, filled in from reference TRBV7-2 and TRBJ1-2, reads GAGVSQSPSNKVTEKGKDVELRCDPISGHTALYWYRQSLGQGLEFLIYFQGNSAPDKSGLPSDRFSAERTGGSVSTLTIQRTQQEDSAVYLCASSLGQPVYGYTFGSGTRLTVV.

V is TRBV6-4 and J is TRBJ2-6; 7 positions agree with TRBD2. V shed 2 bases and J 0 bases; nucleotides not matched to a gene: 7. CDR1 and CDR2 (germline): MRHNA, SNTAGT. The CDR3 loop spans 18 amino acids. CDR3 DNA sequence: TGTGCCAGCAGTGACGGGAGGGAAGGGAGCTCTGGGGCCAACGTCCTGACTTTC. It encodes CASSDGREGSSGANVLTF.

J is TRBJ2-7 and V is TRBV5-4; 9 nucleotides align to TRBD1. CDR1 and CDR2 (germline): SGHNT, YYREEE (reference sequence). The CDR3 spans 14 residues. The junction had 3 bases not matched to a gene; V was cut back by 2 bases and J by 3 bases. CDR3 in amino acids: CASSFGDRDYEQYF. The CDR3 nucleotides read TGTGCCAGCAGCTTTGGGGACAGGGACTACGAGCAGTACTTC. Filled out from reference TRBV5-4 and TRBJ2-7, the complete variable domain reads ETGVTQSPTHLIKTRGQQVTLRCSSQSGHNTVSWYQQALGQGPQFIFQYYREEENGRGNFPPRFSGLQFPNYSSELNVNALELDDSALYLCASSFGDRDYEQYFGPGTRLTVT.

The chain joins TRBV7-9 to TRBJ2-3; possibly TRBD1 or TRBD2 for D (5 bases each). Germline V gene lookup returns CDR1 SEHNR and CDR2 FQNEAQ (reference sequence). V lost 4 bases and J 11 bases, leaving 13 bases between the germline ends. The CDR3 loop spans 12 amino acids. CDR3: CASSSDLGRQYF. The CDR3 DNA reads as TGTGCCAGCAGCTCGGACCTGGGACGGCAGTATTTT.

The chain uses TRBV5-1 and TRBJ1-1, with D unresolved. V was clipped by 5 bases and J by 0 bases, with 20 bases between them. Germline CDR1 and CDR2: SGHRS and YFSETQ. This CDR3 comprises 17 residues. The CDR3 nucleotides are TGCGCCAGCAGATTTGGCAGCGTACTCGGAATGAACACTGAAGCTTTCTTT. Protein sequence: CASRFGSVLGMNTEAFF.

The chain employs TRBV5-4 and TRBJ2-7, with a possible D match to TRBD2 (5 bases). Germline V gives CDR1 SGHNT, CDR2 YYREEE (reference sequence). Between the trimmed V and J ends, which lost 0 bases and 0 bases, there was a span of 13 bases. The CDR3 has 16 amino acids. CDR3 amino acids: CASSLDGGLLSYEQYF. DNA of the CDR3: TGTGCCAGCAGCTTGGACGGCGGGCTCCTCTCCTACGAGCAGTACTTC. Drawing the rest from reference TRBV5-4 and TRBJ2-7, the complete variable domain is ETGVTQSPTHLIKTRGQQVTLRCSSQSGHNTVSWYQQALGQGPQFIFQYYREEENGRGNFPPRFSGLQFPNYSSELNVNALELDDSALYLCASSLDGGLLSYEQYFGPGTRLTVT.

The chain recombines TRBV5-3 with TRBJ2-6, with unresolved D. TRBV5-3 carries the ORF label, with uncertain function. The V end lost 1 base, the J end lost 5 bases, and 13 bases lay between the germline ends. This CDR3 has 16 residues. The CDR3 DNA reads TGTGCCAGAAGCTTGCTATCGAATGCCTGGGCCAACGTCCTGACTTTC. It encodes CARSLLSNAWANVLTF.

In its sample, this clone was seen once. This chain links TRBV6-1 with TRBJ2-1, with D possibly matching TRBD1 (5 bases). Germline V gives CDR1 MNHNS, CDR2 SASEGT. The CDR3 length is 13 residues. Trimming took 7 bases from V and 4 from J, leaving 11 bases between them. The CDR3 is CASIQGLYNEQFF. In DNA, the CDR3 is TGTGCCAGCATCCAGGGTTTATACAATGAGCAGTTCTTC.

The sample holds a few counts of this clone. The genes are TRBV11-1 and TRBJ1-2; D uncertain. The CDR3 totals 12 residues. V lost 4 bases, J lost 4 bases, and 7 bases lay in between. CDR1 SGHAT and CDR2 FQDESV come from the germline V gene (reference sequence). The CDR3 region has the DNA TGTGCCAGCAGCTCCCAACGCTATGGCTACACCTTC. Its protein is CASSSQRYGYTF.

The V gene is TRBV25-1, the J gene TRBJ1-3; weak D call: TRBD1 (5 bases). The CDR3 is 14 residues long. The V and J ends lost 6 bases and 4 bases respectively, with 13 bases between them. Germline lookup yields CDR1 MGHDK and CDR2 SYGVNS. The CDR3 DNA follows: TGTGCCAGCAGGGGAGGGGTATCCGGAAACACCATATATTTT. Translation: CASRGGVSGNTIYF.

This sequence joins TRBV6-8 and TRBJ2-3, with 8 bases fitting TRBD1. The CDR3 consists of 16 residues. Trimming at V came to 2 bases and at J to 0 bases, leaving 4 bases not matched to a gene. Germline CDR1 reads MNHGY; CDR2 reads SAAAGT. CDR3 DNA: TGTGCCAGCAGTTACCCAGACAGGGGTAGCACAGATACGCAGTATTTT. It is translated as CASSYPDRGSTDTQYF.

The rearrangement links TRBV7-9 to TRBJ2-2; tentative D call: TRBD2 (7 bases). The germline V gene has CDR1 SEHNR and CDR2 FQNEAQ (reference sequence). The germline V and J ends were trimmed by 5 bases and 0 bases, with 22 bases remaining between them. There are 19 residues in the CDR3. CDR3 DNA sequence: TGTGCCAGCAGCCCAGGGTGGGGGGGACATGACGCGAACACCGGGGAGCTGTTTTTT. Amino acid sequence: CASSPGWGGHDANTGELFF.

The table lists this clone with a few counts. This chain joins TRBV4-2 and TRBJ1-2; TRBD1 agrees at 8 bases. V dropped 2 bases and J dropped 8; count of bases not matched to a gene: 4. CDR1 and CDR2 from the germline V gene are LGHNA and YNFKEQ. This CDR3 spans 13 amino acids. The CDR3 DNA reads as TGTGCCAGCAGCCAACAGGGGGCGCGAGGCTACACCTTC. Translation: CASSQQGARGYTF.

The genes are TRBV7-8 and TRBJ2-2; TRBD1 is a possible D gene (5 bases). Germline V gives CDR1 SGHVS, CDR2 FQNEAQ. With 8 bases removed from V and 0 bases from J, the gap between germline ends came to 16 bases. The CDR3 runs 16 residues. CDR3 sequence (DNA): TGTGCCAGCTCAACTAACAGGCAAACGAACACCGGGGAGCTGTTTTTT. Its protein product is CASSTNRQTNTGELFF.

This chain connects TRBV19 to TRBJ2-5; possible D gene TRBD2, 6 bases. The CDR3 is 14 amino acids. Germline V CDR1 and CDR2: LNHDA, SQIVND (reference sequence). The V and J ends lost 7 bases and 2 bases respectively, with 14 bases between them. The DNA of the CDR3 is TGTGCCAGTACTTCCCGAGGGAGGCAAGAGACCCAGTACTTC. Its translation is CASTSRGRQETQYF.

The chain recombines TRBV4-3 with TRBJ1-1, with unresolved D. Deletions cut 0 bases from V and 0 bases from J, with 17 bases between. Germline V gene sequence: CDR1 LGHNA, CDR2 YSLEER. The CDR3 sequence is 18 residues long. CDR3 nucleotide sequence: TGCGCCAGCAGCCAAGATTCGCCAGGTCAGAATTTGAACACTGAAGCTTTCTTT. Its protein is CASSQDSPGQNLNTEAFF.

Points on this clone: With a much larger clone just one base away, this may be a read error. No conserved phenylalanine or tryptophan is present at the end of the CDR3, so a read error is the likely explanation. The genes are TRBV6-5 and TRBJ2-7, with 10 bases matching TRBD2. The CDR3 covers 15 residues. The junction had 7 bases not matched to a gene; V was cut back by 4 bases and J by 4 bases. From germline, CDR1 is MNHEY and CDR2 SVGAGI. CDR3 loop: CASSWRSSGGYEQYL. CDR3 nucleotide sequence: TGTGCCAGCAGTTGGCGATCTAGCGGGGGTTACGAGCAGTACCTC.

This clone was detected once. V and J are TRBV10-2 and TRBJ2-1; D is uncertain. The CDR3 loop spans 12 amino acids. CDR1 and CDR2 from the germline V gene are WSHSY and SAAADI. Trimming took 8 bases from V and 0 from J, leaving 5 bases between them. The CDR3 sequence: CASARSYNEQFF. CDR3 bases: TGCGCCAGCGCGCGCTCCTACAATGAGCAGTTCTTC.

The chain carries TRBV9 and TRBJ2-1; 10 bases align to TRBD2. The CDR3 spans 14 residues. CDR1 and CDR2 from the germline V gene are SGDLS and YYNGEE. V lost 3 bases and J lost 10; bases outside the gene matches: 7. The CDR3 nucleotides read TGTGCCAGCAGCGCAGCTAGCGGGAGAAGGGAGCAGTTCTTC. It yields the protein CASSAASGRREQFF.